The TCR beta chain described here comes from a study of CD39 and CD103 CD8 tumor-infiltrating T cells (dated by TCRdb to the late 2010s). For the study in its entirety: An HPV-positive HNSCC, an HPV-negative HNSCC, an ovarian cancer and a melanoma patient were represented in the repertoire comparisons shown. TCRbeta CDR3 deep sequencing compared repertoires of CD8 TIL subsets defined by CD103 and CD39 with peripheral memory CD8 T cells.

Concerning this clone itself: Its antigen remains unidentified. Nothing much larger sits one base from this clone, and base qualities are not available.

From roughly 10,000 to 100,000 sorted cells per subset, genomic DNA was extracted using the DNeasy Blood and Tissue Kit. The TCRbeta V-J or V-D-J regions were sequenced and mapped through the immunoSEQ service, and coverage above 10x per sample was achieved. In the authors' own workflow: Analysis was restricted to productive rearrangements exported from the immunoSEQ Analyzer platform, and clonality was assessed using the 500 most abundant clones. The Morisita-Horn similarity index and the Jaccard index were used to quantify repertoire overlap between populations. In about 6 cancer patients, Morisita-Horn similarity was measured between the TCR repertoires of CD8 T-cell subsets. As stored in TCRdb, this immuneACCESS dataset retains in-frame rearrangements with V and J assigned. A fraction of the clones does not appear; measured against another copy, unresolved V genes explain less than half of the discrepancy, and the remainder lacks a known reason. For V, J and clone size, that table is used; D and trimming come from the DNA. This sample lists under 5,000 clones; roughly 70% were detected once. The top ten clonotypes cover over 9% of the sample.

No therapy was being received by patients at the time of sample collection, although prior treatments had ranged from chemotherapy, radiotherapy, surgery and immunotherapy to none. After thawing, cells went through T lymphocyte enrichment using a negative-selection kit, with EpCAM beads added for tumor-infiltrating lymphocytes. Memory CD8 T cells were sorted as CD8+CD4-CD45RA- cells irrespective of CCR7 expression. Peripheral blood mononuclear cells were isolated by Ficoll-Paque PLUS gradient and cryopreserved before analysis. On a FACSAria II, each population was sorted to 99% purity, and the resulting cell pellets were frozen for TCR sequencing with no culture step. The germline V gene encodes CDR1 MNHEY and CDR2 SVGAGI. The CDR3 starts with the cysteine, ends with the phenylalanine, and has 15 residues. Just CDR3 DNA is preserved here, 45 bases in frame from base 1. The germline V and J ends show losses of 7 bases and 4 bases respectively, and no gene match explains 12 bases of the junction.

Broad study findings and their caveats: DP CD8 TILs appeared to be more oligoclonal than DN and SP CD8 TILs and blood memory CD8 T cells, with 56-86% covered by the top 30 clonotypes. Clonotypes from DN TILs largely overlapped with peripheral memory CD8 repertoires, while clonotypes from DP TILs were only rarely found in blood or uninvolved lymph node.

The TCR sequence derives from a human donor with head and neck squamous cell carcinoma. The sequenced sample was CD8+ T cells sorted from blood. The sample's cell subset or site label, decoded: total memory CD8 T cells (CD45RA-CCR7+/-) from blood or uninvolved lymph node. The V and J genes are TRBV6-5 and TRBJ1-1; TRBD1 agrees with 7 junctional bases. The sequence in DNA is TGTGCCAGCAACGCCCTTTCAGGGGGTGGCACTGAAGCTTTCTTT. Its amino acids are CASNALSGGGTEAFF.